These 15 T cell receptor beta chains originate from one sample sequenced in a study of tumor-infiltrating lymphocytes in primary liver carcinoma (dated by TCRdb to about 2017). Blood RNA was extracted from unsorted whole blood using TRIzol reagent, and germline DNA was obtained with the DNeasy Blood & Tissue kit. Sequencing was performed on an Illumina HiSeq 2500. Using a constant-region primer and ProtoScript II reverse transcriptase, TCRbeta-specific cDNA was reverse-transcribed from approximately 0.5 ug total RNA. Construction of the TCRbeta libraries relied on three nested rounds of multiplex PCR, following a slightly modified ARM-PCR procedure. Multiplex TRBV1-TRBV30 forward primers and a Cbeta reverse primer were used in the first two PCR rounds, each of which was run for around 10 cycles. TCRdb trimmed the raw reads at Q25, called clones with MiXCR and kept productive beta chains. Each record represents a unique CDR3 protein, reported with the most common genes and DNA among its rows. The sample records fewer than 400,000 distinct CDR3 sequences, 45% to 70% of which are singletons. Approximately 15% of the sample is in the top ten clones.

The specimen was peripheral blood. The receptors shown here come from a woman aged 30 to 39 with primary liver carcinoma and hepatitis B virus infection.

The sample holds many counts of this clonotype. This chain joins TRBV11-1 and TRBJ1-6; no definite D call. The CDR3 is 13 amino acids. Between the trimmed V and J ends, which lost 3 bases and 5 bases, there was a span of 5 bases. Germline assignment: CDR1 SGHAT and CDR2 FQDESV (reference sequence). The CDR3 bases are TGTGCCAGCAGCTTTCAGGATAATTCACCCCTCCACTTT. Amino acids: CASSFQDNSPLHF.

This clonotype was detected a few times. This may arise from a read error, as a much more abundant clone is one base away. CDR3 sequence: CSVESANTGELFF. Here the CDR3 DNA reads TGCAGCGTTGAGTCCGCGAACACCGGGGAGCTGTTTTTT. The chain couples TRBV29-1 to TRBJ2-2; D unresolved. Germline V CDR1 and CDR2: SQVTM, ANQGSEA. V was pared by 3 bases and J by 0 bases, with 5 bases between. This CDR3 has 13 amino acids.

This clonotype was counted between two and nine times. Because it lacks the conserved phenylalanine or tryptophan at the end, this CDR3 is likely a read error. The chain combines TRBV6-6 with TRBJ1-1; D unclear. This CDR3 contains 14 residues. The V end lost 2 bases, the J end lost 4 bases, and 11 bases lay between the germline ends. Germline assignment: CDR1 MNHNY and CDR2 SVGAGI (reference sequence). The CDR3 nucleotides read TGTGCCAGCAGTTACAGCGGACTGGGCACTGAAGCTTTCTCT. Encoded protein: CASSYSGLGTEAFS.

The chain joins TRBV13 to TRBJ1-1; D remains ambiguous. This CDR3 spans 15 amino acids. CDR1 and CDR2 from the germline V gene are PRHDT and FYEKMQ (reference sequence). Trimming stripped 3 bases from V and 5 bases from J, with 16 bases between. CDR3 protein: CASSLPNGVGTEAFF. The CDR3 DNA reads as TGTGCCAGCAGCTTGCCCAATGGGGTAGGAACTGAAGCTTTCTTT.

The chain employs TRBV6-6 and TRBJ2-7, with a possible D match to TRBD2 (6 bases). Trimming shortened V by 11 bases and J by 0 bases, and 20 bases separated the two germline ends. This CDR3 has 15 residues. Germline V gene data show CDR1 as MNHNY and CDR2 as SVGAGI (reference sequence). CDR3 coding DNA: TGTGCCGTCTCGGGGACTTCAAGCCTCTCCTACGAGCAGTACTTC. Its translation is CAVSGTSSLSYEQYF.

This clonotype showed up many times. This rearrangement joins TRBV29-1 to TRBJ1-4; D is uncertain. V lost 7 bases and J lost 6, with 12 bases in between. This CDR3 is built from 12 residues. Germline V gene data show CDR1 as SQVTM and CDR2 as ANQGSEA. CDR3 DNA sequence: TGCAGCGCGGGCGGGTTGCATGAAAAACTGTTTTTT. Its translation: CSAGGLHEKLFF.

Worth noting for this clonotype: A read error may be the cause here, since a much bigger clone is one base away. CDR3 DNA sequence: TGTGCCAGCAGTGCCTTAGGCAGGGGTTCCTACGAGCAGTACTTC. This sequence encodes CASSALGRGSYEQYF. This chain uses TRBV6-1 with TRBJ2-7, with D possibly being TRBD1 (6 bases). Trimming left V 4 bases short and J 1 base short, with 14 bases between. The germline gives CDR1 MNHNS, CDR2 SASEGT. This CDR3 contains 15 residues.

The V and J genes are TRBV6-2 or TRBV6-3 and TRBJ2-2; D gene unclear. Per germline, CDR1 MNHEY and CDR2 SVGEGT. The CDR3 consists of 13 residues. V lost 7 bases and J lost 1, with 7 bases in between. The CDR3 spells CASNPLNTGELFF. The CDR3 region has the DNA TGTGCCAGCAACCCCCTGAACACCGGGGAGCTGTTTTTT.

Here the CDR3 DNA reads TGTGCCAGCAGCATAGTAGGGCCCGAGGGCGAGCAGTACTTC. This encodes CASSIVGPEGEQYF. The chain employs TRBV11-2 and TRBJ2-7; a possible D gene is TRBD2 (5 bases). V lost 5 bases and J lost 6, with 17 bases in between. There are 14 residues in the CDR3. Germline lookup yields CDR1 SGHAT and CDR2 FQNNGV.

To note about this clonotype: No conserved phenylalanine or tryptophan ends this CDR3, so it is likely a read error. The chain links TRBV7-8 to TRBJ1-1; D perhaps matches TRBD1 (5 bases). V was cut by 0 bases and J by 8 bases, with 16 bases left in between. The CDR3 is 15 residues long. Germline CDR1 SGHVS, CDR2 FQNEAQ. The CDR3 bases are TGTGCCAGCAGCTTAGCAGAGGGGACTTGGACCGAAGCTTTCTCT. Encoded protein: CASSLAEGTWTEAFS.

This clonotype was seen more than once but under ten times. For the CDR3, the DNA is TGTGCCAGCAGTGAGAGGGTGAGCTATCAGCCCCAGCATTTT. It is translated as CASSERVSYQPQHF. The chain links TRBV6-1 to TRBJ1-5; D is unresolved. V was cut by 3 bases and J by 5 bases, with 11 bases left in between. Germline V lookup: CDR1 MNHNS, CDR2 SASEGT. The CDR3 sequence is 14 residues long.

To note about this clonotype: A read error may explain this, as a much larger clone is one base away. The rearrangement joins TRBV12-3 or TRBV12-4 to TRBJ2-6; 9 bases match TRBD1. This CDR3 has 15 residues. The DNA for the CDR3 is TGTGCCAGCAGCTCGACAGGGGGTGGGGCCAACGTCCTGATTTTC. This sequence encodes CASSSTGGGANVLIF.

The DNA of the CDR3 is TGTGCCAGCAGCCAAGACCCCCAGGGTCCTGAAGCTTTCTTT. Residues: CASSQDPQGPEAFF. This chain connects TRBV4-2 to TRBJ1-1; D might be TRBD1 (5 bases). Germline V gene data show CDR1 as LGHNA and CDR2 as YNFKEQ. Trimming left V 0 bases short and J 6 bases short, with 11 bases between. The CDR3 totals 14 residues.

In the case of this clonotype: The CDR3 does not close with the conserved phenylalanine or tryptophan, likely indicating a read error. This chain's CDR3 is CASSPESGVAQPQHL. DNA for the CDR3: TGCGCCAGCAGCCCCGAATCAGGGGTGGCTCAGCCCCAGCATCTT. The chain carries TRBV5-1 and TRBJ1-5; TRBD1 might be the D (6 bases). The germline V gene encodes CDR1 SGHRS and CDR2 YFSETQ. There are 15 residues in the CDR3. The ends were cut back, 4 bases at V and 6 bases at J, with 17 bases in the middle.

Only a few counts were recorded for this clonotype. A read error may account for a junction end that differs from germline. J is TRBJ2-2 and V is TRBV5-6; D unresolved. The CDR3 is made up of 15 amino acids. Germline V gene sequence: CDR1 SGHDT, CDR2 YYEEEE. CDR3 in DNA: TGTGCCAGCAGCTTGGCACTTAGAGTCACCGAGGAGCTGTTTTTT. Its protein is CASSLALRVTEELFF.